This T cell receptor beta chain appears in the sequencing data of a study of T cells in Graves' hyperthyroidism and ophthalmopathy. Amplification of TCR beta CDR3 regions used RNA as the template. TCR CDR3 underwent first-round RT-PCR with the HTBI primer set. TCRdb re-analysed the multiplex PCR reads in MiXCR, keeping a single row per CDR3 protein. This sample has 650,000 to 850,000 distinct CDR3 sequences, with approximately 19% found just once. Together with thyroid ultrasound, orbital computed tomography, serum thyroxine and TRAb, clinical symptoms were used for diagnoses. Trimming took off 4 bases at V and 1 base at J, with 18 bases between the two ends. The CDR3 has 17 residues. The germline V gene encodes CDR1 SGHDT and CDR2 YYEEEE.

This sequence was found in a woman in her forties or fifties with Graves' hyperthyroidism that later progressed to Graves' ophthalmopathy. The sample consisted of blood. This chain links TRBV5-6 with TRBJ2-4, with no clear D. CDR3 coding DNA: TGTGCCAGCAGCCCCAGGTTGGGGTCGAACGCCAAAAACATTCAGTACTTC. Translation gives CASSPRLGSNAKNIQYF.